This TCR beta chain was retrieved from a study of blood T cells in healthy people across ages. With regard to this clonotype: An end of the junction differs from the germline gene, which may be a read error.

CDR3 length: 13 residues. The germline gives CDR1 SEHNR, CDR2 FQNEAQ (reference sequence). A J-beta primer mix and a sample-barcoded 5' primer were used in a second PCR of about 7 to 12 cycles. TCRdb re-called the 5' RACE reads through MiXCR, storing one row per CDR3 protein. Here the sample spans approximately 800,000 distinct CDR3 sequences, around a quarter being singletons. These data also featured in a second study, about T cells of mothers and their children. That publication notes: Similar thymic selection effects on TCR recombination output appear in pairs, both related and unrelated.

The chain has TRBV7-9 and TRBJ2-1; TRBD2 matches at 7 bases. The specimen was blood. The TCR comes from a boy between 10 and 17 years old in good health. CDR3 DNA: TGTGCCAACAGCTCCCGGACTAGCAATGAGCAGTTCTTC. Translation: CANSSRTSNEQFF.